This is a list of T cell receptor beta chains from one sample in a study of cytomegalovirus exposure and HLA in healthy donors. Here immunoSEQ multiplex PCR was the method, and the copy in TCRdb shows in-frame clones only, minus some. The table has about 130,000 clones, 65% to 85% seen once. The sample comprised PBMCs. These receptors were obtained from a man between 50 and 59 years old in good health and CMV-seronegative. CDR3s include the opening cysteine and the closing phenylalanine or tryptophan. A D gene is named only where the DNA matches it firmly. Where a row states a size, it is once, few, many or the class of an expanded clone; other rows omit it.

TRBJ2-2 - - TRBV11-2 TGTGCCAGCAGCTTAATCCGGGAAACCGGGGAGCTGTTTTTT CASSLIRETGELFF
TRBJ2-5 - - TRBV7-9 TGTGCCAGCAGCTTAGATTCAGGGATCCAAGAGACCCAGTACTTC CASSLDSGIQETQYF
TRBJ2-5 TRBD2 - TRBV15 TGTGCCACCAGCAGAGATGGGACTAGCGGGATAGAGACCCAGTACTTC CATSRDGTSGIETQYF
TRBJ2-3 TRBD2 - TRBV9 TGTGCCAGCAGCGCCATGGGACTAGCGGGAGTTGGCACAGATACGCAGTATTTT CASSAMGLAGVGTDTQYF
TRBJ1-1 TRBD1 - TRBV29-1 TGCAGCGTGGGGACAGGTACGAACACTGAAGCTTTCTTT CSVGTGTNTEAFF
TRBJ1-4 - - TRBV7-2 TGTGCCAGCAGCCGAACAGGGTACCCTAATGAAAAACTGTTTTTT CASSRTGYPNEKLFF
TRBJ2-7 TRBD1 - TRBV19 TGTGCCAGTAGTATCCTGACAGGGGCCGAGCAGTACTTC CASSILTGAEQYF
TRBJ2-6 TRBD1 few TRBV5-8 TGTGCCAGCAGCTACAGGGGGACTGGGGCCAACGTCCTGACTTTC CASSYRGTGANVLTF
TRBJ2-7 TRBD2 few TRBV5-4 TGTGCCAGCAGCTTGCGGGGGGTAGCTGGGGAGCAGTACTTC CASSLRGVAGEQYF
TRBJ1-5 - - TRBV2 TGTGCCAGCAGTGACGATGGGGGGGTTTATAGCAATCAGCCCCAGCATTTT CASSDDGGVYSNQPQHF
TRBJ2-7 - - TRBV28 TGTGCCAGCAACTCCCCCAGGGGCCGCGCTCCTTCCTACGAGCAGTACTTC CASNSPRGRAPSYEQYF
TRBJ2-2 TRBD2 - TRBV4-3 TGCGCCAGCAGCCAAGAACCAGCGGGGGCCCCGAACACCGGGGAGCTGTTTTTT CASSQEPAGAPNTGELFF
TRBJ1-4 TRBD1 - TRBV4-3 TGCGCCAGCAGCGCCAGGACAGGGACTAATGAAAAACTGTTTTTT CASSARTGTNEKLFF